Described below is a single T cell receptor beta chain sequence and its context. The sample comes from a study of OX40 agonist ivuxolimab in advanced cancers. CDR1 and CDR2 (germline): LNHNV, YYDKDF (reference sequence). The CDR3 is 14 amino acids. Trimming took off 0 bases at V and 5 bases at J, with 11 bases between the two ends. Here immunoSEQ multiplex PCR was the method, and the copy in TCRdb shows in-frame clones only, minus some. The table has roughly 79,000 clones, roughly 89% seen once. Material: CD4+ or CD8+ T cells sorted from blood, obtained in a trial of the OX40 agonist ivuxolimab. The chain uses TRBV15 and TRBJ2-7; D possibly corresponds to TRBD1 (5 bases). The clonotype was recovered from an adult with an advanced solid tumor such as melanoma, head and neck, liver or kidney cancer. CDR3 coding DNA: TGTGCCACCAGCAGAGATCATAGGGGTCACGAGCAGTACTTC. As protein: CATSRDHRGHEQYF.